This passage covers 27 T cell receptor beta chains from one sample sequenced in a study of CD8+CD57+ T cells in acquired aplastic anemia. Patients picked for sequencing had shown CD8+CD57+ cell expansion detected by flow cytometry. Genomic DNA, the template, was used for profiling of the TCR beta VDJ and CDR3. A single record per CDR3 protein comes from TCRdb applying MiXCR to the reads. Counted here are some 200,000 distinct CDR3 sequences, less than 60% occurring once; the ten biggest clones make up 1.8%. Sequencing input: sorted CD4+, CD8+, or CD8+CD57+ T cells (not recorded which) from PBMCs. The receptor source for this set is a human donor with aplastic anemia.

To note about this clonotype: This may stem from a read error, because a much larger clone lies one nucleotide away. The chain recombines TRBV6-9 with TRBJ2-5; D is undetermined. The V and J ends lost 8 bases and 3 bases respectively, with 22 bases between them. Germline V lookup: CDR1 MNHGY, CDR2 SVAAGI. The CDR3 is 16 amino acids. CDR3 coding DNA: TGTGCCAGCGGTTCTCGGTCCGGGTTTGGGGAAGAGACCCAGTACTTC. Translated, it gives CASGSRSGFGEETQYF.

This clonotype has just a few counts. V is TRBV19 and J is TRBJ2-7; D perhaps matches TRBD2 (6 bases). V lost 6 bases to trimming and J lost 0 bases, with 9 bases between them. CDR1 and CDR2 from the germline V gene are LNHDA and SQIVND (reference sequence). The length of the CDR3 is 13 residues. Here the CDR3 reads CASSGGYSYEQYF. DNA of the CDR3: TGTGCCAGTAGCGGAGGGTACTCCTACGAGCAGTACTTC. The complete variable domain, with remaining parts taken from reference TRBV19 and TRBJ2-7, reads DGGITQSPKYLFRKEGQNVTLSCEQNLNHDAMYWYRQDPGQGLRLIYYSQIVNDFQKGDIAEGYSVSREKKESFPLTVTSAQKNPTAFYLCASSGGYSYEQYFGPGTRLTVT.

The chain is built from TRBV5-1 and TRBJ1-1, with 8 nucleotides matching TRBD1. V shed 6 bases, J shed 1 base, and the junction held 5 bases outside the gene matches. The CDR3 loop spans 14 amino acids. The V gene's germline CDR1 is SGHRS and CDR2 YFSETQ. The CDR3 DNA is TGCGCCAGCAATACGGGACAGGAGAACACTGAAGCTTTCTTT. As protein: CASNTGQENTEAFF.

This clonotype was observed at least ten times. The genes are TRBV4-3 and TRBJ2-6; no definite D call. This CDR3 has 14 residues. Germline CDR1 reads LGHNA; CDR2 reads YSLEER. V was shortened by 4 bases and J by 6 bases, with 10 bases between the two germline ends. The DNA of the CDR3 is TGCGCCAGCAGCCCCCGGCAGGCGGCCAACGTCCTGACTTTC. It codes for CASSPRQAANVLTF.

This clonotype turned up a few times. The chain carries TRBV5-6 and TRBJ2-7; D is unclear. CDR3 length equals 13 residues. The germline V gene has CDR1 SGHDT and CDR2 YYEEEE. V was shortened by 7 bases and J by 9 bases, with 20 bases between the two germline ends. CDR3 in amino acids: CASSTWGEQMQYF. CDR3 bases: TGTGCCAGCTCTACATGGGGTGAGCAAATGCAGTACTTC.

The chain combines TRBV14 with TRBJ2-7, with a possible D match to TRBD1 (5 bases). CDR1 SGHDN and CDR2 FVKESK come from the germline V gene. The CDR3 has 13 residues. V shed 4 bases and J shed 4 bases, with 11 bases lying between them. The CDR3 DNA is TGTGCCAGCAGCCCGGACACCTTTTACGAGCAGTACTTC. Its translation: CASSPDTFYEQYF.

This clonotype was observed many times. The chain recombines TRBV20-1 with TRBJ2-1, with D unresolved. The V gene's germline CDR1 is DFQATT and CDR2 SNEGSKA (reference sequence). V was cut by 6 bases and J by 3 bases, with 12 bases left in between. The length of the CDR3 is 13 residues. DNA for the CDR3: TGCAGTGCCGGTTTAAACCTCTACAATGAGCAGTTCTTC. Protein: CSAGLNLYNEQFF.

In this sample, this clonotype turned up many times. V usage is TRBV7-9 and J usage is TRBJ2-7, with 9 bases aligning to TRBD2. CDR1 and CDR2 (germline): SEHNR, FQNEAQ (reference sequence). The CDR3 has 14 amino acids. Germline trimming cut 7 bases from V and 2 bases from J; bases unmatched to any gene: 6. The CDR3 spells CASTSRTSAYEQYF. Written as DNA, the CDR3 is TGTGCCAGCACCTCGCGGACTAGCGCCTACGAGCAGTACTTC.

Of note for this clonotype: The junction departs from germline at one end; a sequencing error may be responsible. The V gene is TRBV10-2, the J gene TRBJ2-7; 9 nucleotides match TRBD2. Germline V gives CDR1 WSHSY, CDR2 SAAADI. The CDR3 covers 15 residues. The CDR3 spells CASSERLAESYDQYF. The DNA of the CDR3 is TGCGCCAGCAGCGAACGACTAGCGGAGTCCTACGATCAGTACTTC.

This clonotype was counted only a few times. CDR3 sequence: CASSLTGGDGYTF. CDR3 sequence (DNA): TGTGCCAGCAGTCTGACAGGGGGCGATGGCTACACCTTC. This chain uses TRBV3-1 with TRBJ1-2, with TRBD1 matching 10 bases. Germline CDR1 and CDR2: LGHDT and YNNKEL (reference sequence). Trimming removed 6 bases from V and 6 bases from J; junction bases left unmatched: 4. The CDR3 contains 13 residues.

The genes are TRBV5-6 and TRBJ2-7; perhaps TRBD2 as D (5 bases). CDR3 length: 15 amino acids. The germline V gene encodes CDR1 SGHDT and CDR2 YYEEEE. Trimming removed 0 bases at V and 4 bases at J, with 14 bases between. The DNA of the CDR3 is TGTGCCAGCAGCTTGGGGGTCCCGCCGGGGTACGAGCAGTACTTC. Amino acids: CASSLGVPPGYEQYF.

CDR3 coding DNA: TGTGCCACCAGCAGCGGGACCGATTGGTCTGAGCAGTACTTC. This encodes CATSSGTDWSEQYF. This chain joins TRBV15 and TRBJ2-7; D is tentatively TRBD1 or TRBD2 (5 bases each). Germline lookup yields CDR1 LNHNV and CDR2 YYDKDF (reference sequence). Trimming shortened V by 3 bases and J by 7 bases, and 16 bases separated the two germline ends. CDR3 length: 14 residues. Drawing the rest from reference TRBV15 and TRBJ2-7, the complete variable domain is DAMVIQNPRYQVTQFGKPVTLSCSQTLNHNVMYWYQQKSSQAPKLLFHYYDKDFNNEADTPDNFQSRRPNTSFCFLDIRSPGLGDTAMYLCATSSGTDWSEQYFGPGTRLTVT.

By share of the sample, this clonotype is medium-sized (0.01 to 0.1%). The rearrangement uses TRBV9 and TRBJ2-3; the D is unclear. The V end was cut by 4 bases, the J end by 6 bases, with 9 bases between. The length of the CDR3 is 12 residues. The germline CDR1 and CDR2 sequences are SGDLS and YYNGEE. DNA for the CDR3: TGTGCCAGCAGCTTGGCCAGGGATACGCAGTATTTT. Encoded protein: CASSLARDTQYF.

The rearrangement joins TRBV10-3 to TRBJ1-4; tentative D call: TRBD1 (5 bases). Trimming left V 8 bases short and J 7 bases short, with 11 bases between. Germline CDR1 ENHRY, CDR2 SYGVKD. The CDR3 has 12 amino acids. In nucleotides, the CDR3 is TGTGCCATCTCAGCGGGACCTGAAAAACTGTTTTTT. Protein product: CAISAGPEKLFF.

This sequence joins TRBV19 and TRBJ2-7, with D unresolved. Trimming pared 3 bases from V and 0 bases from J, leaving 6 bases between. This CDR3 is 13 amino acids long. Germline assignment: CDR1 LNHDA and CDR2 SQIVND (reference sequence). The CDR3 region is CASSIGSSYEQYV. CDR3 coding DNA: TGTGCCAGTAGTATCGGCAGCTCCTACGAGCAGTACGTC.

This clonotype was detected ten times or more. The rearrangement links TRBV7-2 to TRBJ1-6, with 9 bases matching TRBD1. Trimming removed 6 bases from V and 8 bases from J; junction bases left unmatched: 8. CDR1 is SGHTA and CDR2 is FQGNSA in the germline V gene. The CDR3 contains 15 residues. For the CDR3, the DNA is TGTGCCAGCAGGGTCTCCGGACAGGGGTATTCACCCCTCCACTTT. Amino acid sequence: CASRVSGQGYSPLHF.

About this clonotype itself: Since no conserved phenylalanine or tryptophan closes the CDR3, a read error is the likely cause. The CDR3 reads CASSGSTGIYNSPLHS. In DNA, the CDR3 is TGCGCCAGCAGCGGCTCGACAGGGATCTATAATTCACCCCTCCACTCT. The chain carries TRBV5-1 and TRBJ1-6, with 7 bases aligning to TRBD1. The CDR3 is 16 residues long. Germline V lookup: CDR1 SGHRS, CDR2 YFSETQ. Trimming at V came to 4 bases and at J to 3 bases, leaving 7 bases not matched to a gene.

CDR3 bases: TGTGCCAGTAGTTCGACGGCGAACACCGGGGAGCTGTTTTTT. Translation gives CASSSTANTGELFF. The J gene is TRBJ2-2, the V gene TRBV19; D ambiguous. CDR1 and CDR2 (germline): LNHDA, SQIVND (reference sequence). Trimming removed 5 bases at V and 0 bases at J, with 7 bases between. The CDR3 is 14 amino acids.

The J gene is TRBJ2-5, the V gene TRBV20-1; either TRBD1 or TRBD2 may fit D (5 bases each). This CDR3 has 13 residues. Trimming cost V 4 bases and J 2 bases, with 11 bases left between them. Germline V gene data show CDR1 as DFQATT and CDR2 as SNEGSKA (reference sequence). In DNA form, the CDR3 reads TGCAGTGCTATCGGGACGGGACAAGAGACCCAGTACTTC. Its translation: CSAIGTGQETQYF.

Worth noting for this clonotype: At one of its ends the junction is not consistent with the germline gene, which may arise from a read error. The gene calls are TRBV29-1 and TRBJ1-3, with 9 nucleotides matching TRBD1. Germline V gene lookup returns CDR1 SQVTM and CDR2 ANQGSEA. The CDR3 has 13 amino acids. The chain's CDR3 is CSARQGGGSTIYF. The CDR3 DNA sequence: TGCAGCGCTAGACAGGGGGGAGGAAGCACCATATATTTT.

The chain couples TRBV7-2 to TRBJ2-7; D is uncertain. The CDR3 is 12 residues long. Trimming removed 6 bases from V and 4 bases from J, with 10 bases in between. Germline CDR1 SGHTA, CDR2 FQGNSA. CDR3 amino acids: CASRDPDYEQYF. CDR3 coding DNA: TGTGCCAGCAGAGATCCAGATTACGAGCAGTACTTC.

Concerning this clonotype: This sequence may be a read error, since a much larger clone differs from it by one base. CDR3 residues: CASSGTGGDEKPFF. The CDR3 DNA follows: TGTGCCAGCAGTGGGACAGGAGGCGATGAAAAACCGTTTTTT. V is TRBV6-1 and J is TRBJ1-4; the match to TRBD1 covers 7 bases. CDR3 length: 14 amino acids. CDR1 MNHNS and CDR2 SASEGT come from the germline V gene.

The rearrangement joins TRBV7-3 to TRBJ1-1, with D uncertain. Trimming pared 5 bases from V and 1 base from J, leaving 8 bases between. This CDR3 has 13 amino acids. From germline, CDR1 is SGHTA and CDR2 FQGTGA. CDR3 nucleotides: TGTGCCAGCAGCGCTGAATCGAACACTGAAGCTTTCTTT. Translating it yields CASSAESNTEAFF. Together with reference TRBV7-3 and TRBJ1-1, the CDR3 gives the full variable domain: GAGVSQTPSNKVTEKGKYVELRCDPISGHTALYWYRQSLGQGPEFLIYFQGTGAADDSGLPNDRFFAVRPEGSVSTLKIQRTERGDSAVYLCASSAESNTEAFFGQGTRLTVV.

As to this clonotype: The conserved phenylalanine or tryptophan is not found at the CDR3 terminus, so this likely reflects a read error. It is unclear where the CDR3 begins or ends on the DNA, so no DNA is shown, and the CDR3 is as TCRdb lists it. J is TRBJ1-1 and V is TRBV7-9; TRBD1 is the table's D call and was not checked against the DNA. The CDR3 has 11 amino acids, counting both end residues. The germline V gene encodes CDR1 SEHNR and CDR2 FQNEAQ (reference sequence). This CDR3 is CASSRTGGWTI.

As regards this clonotype: One junction end does not reproduce the germline sequence, and a read error may be involved. V gene TRBV25-1 combines with J gene TRBJ2-1, with D possibly TRBD1 on 6 matching bases. Germline V gives CDR1 MGHDK, CDR2 SYGVNS. There are 16 residues in the CDR3. The CDR3 sequence is CASSHYRDNNYSEQFF. CDR3 nucleotides: TGTGCCAGCAGCCATTACCGGGACAATAACTACAGTGAGCAGTTCTTC.

This clonotype was seen more than once but under ten times. The V call is TRBV15, the J call TRBJ1-2, with TRBD1 matching over 7 bases. Germline V gene lookup returns CDR1 LNHNV and CDR2 YYDKDF (reference sequence). The CDR3 is 14 residues long. V lost 3 bases, J lost 3 bases, and 4 bases stayed unmatched. CDR3 protein: CATSSTGVDYGYTF. CDR3 DNA: TGTGCCACCAGCAGTACAGGGGTGGACTATGGCTACACCTTC.

V gene TRBV10-3 combines with J gene TRBJ1-3; 8 bases are shared with TRBD1. Germline loops: CDR1 ENHRY, CDR2 SYGVKD. The CDR3 has 13 amino acids. Unmatched junction bases numbered 4, after V lost 9 bases and J lost 3 bases. The CDR3 loop reads CAMTGENGNTIYF. The CDR3 nucleotides are TGTGCCATGACAGGGGAGAATGGAAACACCATATATTTT.